A selection of T cell receptor beta chains follows, all from one sample in a study of blood T cell repertoires in COVID-19. Generated by immunoSEQ multiplex PCR, the TCRdb table keeps only in-frame clones and is missing some. The data show over 150,000 clones, 70% to 90% seen once. Sequenced: peripheral blood. The receptors were sampled from a man between 35 and 55 years old with acute or convalescent COVID-19. Each CDR3 is given with its conserved first and last residue. Each record gives: clone size, V gene, D gene, J gene, CDR3 protein, CDR3 DNA. The D gene is left open where the match is weak. Expanded clones are given a class, and other clones once, few, many or no size at all.

size: NA; V: TRBV11-3; D: TRBD1; J: TRBJ2-1; CDR3: CASSLGQGSYNEQFF; DNA: TGTGCCAGCAGCTTGGGACAGGGGTCCTACAATGAGCAGTTCTTC
size: NA; V: TRBV29-1; D: NA; J: TRBJ1-2; CDR3: CSVGTPGPYGYTF; DNA: TGCAGCGTGGGGACTCCCGGGCCCTATGGCTACACCTTC
size: NA; V: TRBV28; D: NA; J: TRBJ1-3; CDR3: CASIRGGSGNTIYF; DNA: TGTGCCAGCATTCGCGGGGGAAGCGGAAACACCATATATTTT
size: NA; V: TRBV5-5; D: TRBD2; J: TRBJ2-1; CDR3: CASSFGRGGSYNEQFF; DNA: TGTGCCAGCAGCTTTGGGCGGGGGGGGTCCTACAATGAGCAGTTCTTC
size: NA; V: TRBV2; D: NA; J: TRBJ1-1; CDR3: CASSGDSLSGNTEAFF; DNA: TGTGCCAGCAGTGGGGACTCACTCAGCGGGAACACTGAAGCTTTCTTT
size: once; V: TRBV19; D: NA; J: TRBJ1-1; CDR3: CASSKARENTEAFF; DNA: TGTGCCAGTAGTAAAGCGCGGGAAAACACTGAAGCTTTCTTT
size: NA; V: TRBV18; D: NA; J: TRBJ1-2; CDR3: CASSPEQGYGYTF; DNA: TGTGCCAGCTCACCGGAACAGGGCTATGGCTACACCTTC
size: NA; V: TRBV6-2/TRBV6-3; D: TRBD1; J: TRBJ2-7; CDR3: CASSPDRVSKQYF; DNA: TGTGCCAGCAGCCCGGACAGGGTTAGTAAGCAGTACTTC
size: NA; V: TRBV6-4; D: TRBD1; J: TRBJ2-4; CDR3: CASSADRGNIQYF; DNA: TGTGCCAGCAGTGCCGACAGGGGCAACATTCAGTACTTC
size: few; V: TRBV9; D: NA; J: TRBJ1-6; CDR3: CASSVGSSYNSPLHF; DNA: TGTGCCAGCAGCGTAGGGAGCTCCTATAATTCACCCCTCCACTTT
size: NA; V: TRBV12-5; D: TRBD1; J: TRBJ1-1; CDR3: CASGPPEGANTEAFF; DNA: TGTGCTAGTGGTCCCCCCGAGGGGGCGAACACTGAAGCTTTCTTT
size: NA; V: TRBV9; D: NA; J: TRBJ2-3; CDR3: CASSVGGADTQYF; DNA: TGTGCCAGCAGCGTAGGGGGGGCAGATACGCAGTATTTT
size: NA; V: TRBV6-2/TRBV6-3; D: NA; J: TRBJ2-7; CDR3: CASSYFDSYEQYF; DNA: TGTGCCAGCAGTTACTTCGACAGCTACGAGCAGTACTTC
size: NA; V: TRBV7-3; D: NA; J: TRBJ1-5; CDR3: CASSLTGNSNQPQHF; DNA: TGTGCCAGCAGCCTTACAGGGAATAGCAATCAGCCCCAGCATTTT
size: NA; V: TRBV19; D: NA; J: TRBJ1-6; CDR3: CASSPQTRLDSPLHF; DNA: TGTGCCAGTAGTCCCCAGACCAGGCTGGATTCACCCCTCCACTTT
size: NA; V: TRBV5-8; D: TRBD1; J: TRBJ1-6; CDR3: CASSLRTGAWGSPLHF; DNA: TGTGCCAGCAGCTTGCGGACAGGGGCTTGGGGGTCACCCCTCCACTTT
size: NA; V: TRBV5-1; D: NA; J: TRBJ2-7; CDR3: CASSLVTGSYEQYF; DNA: TGCGCCAGCAGCTTGGTGACAGGCTCCTACGAGCAGTACTTC
size: NA; V: TRBV3-1/TRBV3-2; D: NA; J: TRBJ2-1; CDR3: CASSPRSTGTGNEQFF; DNA: TGTGCCAGCAGCCCCCGGAGCACAGGGACGGGCAATGAGCAGTTCTTC
size: NA; V: TRBV7-3; D: NA; J: TRBJ2-1; CDR3: CASSFSGTEQFF; DNA: TGTGCCAGCAGCTTTTCTGGCACTGAGCAGTTCTTC
size: NA; V: TRBV5-6; D: TRBD1; J: TRBJ1-3; CDR3: CASSLWTGIFSGNTIYF; DNA: TGTGCCAGCAGCTTGTGGACAGGGATCTTCTCTGGAAACACCATATATTTT
size: NA; V: TRBV4-1; D: NA; J: TRBJ2-2; CDR3: CASSQGQYTGELFF; DNA: TGCGCCAGCAGCCAAGGACAGTACACCGGGGAGCTGTTTTTT
size: NA; V: TRBV2; D: NA; J: TRBJ1-5; CDR3: CASIFLGTDKWGNQPQHF; DNA: TGTGCCAGCATCTTTCTCGGGACTGACAAATGGGGCAATCAGCCCCAGCATTTT
size: NA; V: TRBV10-2; D: TRBD2; J: TRBJ2-1; CDR3: CATGLAGVNEQFF; DNA: TGCGCCACGGGACTAGCGGGGGTCAATGAGCAGTTCTTC
size: few; V: TRBV4-2; D: NA; J: TRBJ2-1; CDR3: CASSLVAGRSYNEQFF; DNA: TGTGCCAGCAGCCTCGTGGCAGGAAGATCCTACAATGAGCAGTTCTTC
size: NA; V: TRBV5-1; D: TRBD2; J: TRBJ2-7; CDR3: CASSYTSGAYEQYF; DNA: TGCGCCAGCAGTTACACTAGCGGGGCCTACGAGCAGTACTTC
size: NA; V: TRBV30; D: TRBD1; J: TRBJ1-2; CDR3: CAWMTGGVHYGYTF; DNA: TGTGCCTGGATGACAGGGGGAGTTCACTATGGCTACACCTTC
size: NA; V: TRBV4-3; D: TRBD2; J: TRBJ2-5; CDR3: CASSPSPGLAGGQETQYF; DNA: TGCGCCAGCAGCCCATCTCCGGGGCTAGCGGGGGGACAAGAGACCCAGTACTTC
size: NA; V: TRBV30; D: NA; J: TRBJ1-1; CDR3: CAWRTMGLTMGAFF; DNA: TGTGCCTGGAGGACGATGGGGCTTACGATGGGGGCTTTCTTT
size: NA; V: TRBV7-2; D: TRBD1; J: TRBJ2-2; CDR3: CATGGTGRSTGELFF; DNA: TGTGCCACCGGAGGGACAGGGAGGTCCACCGGGGAGCTGTTTTTT
size: NA; V: TRBV6-5; D: NA; J: TRBJ1-3; CDR3: CASRAGQPGNTIYF; DNA: TGTGCCAGCAGGGCAGGACAGCCTGGAAACACCATATATTTT
size: once; V: TRBV9; D: TRBD2; J: TRBJ2-1; CDR3: CASSAGGSSYNEQFF; DNA: TGTGCCAGCAGCGCGGGGGGGAGCTCCTACAATGAGCAGTTCTTC